These 20 T cell receptor beta chains came from one sample sequenced in a study of cytomegalovirus exposure and HLA in healthy donors. Primers for the PCR totalled 60 Vbeta and 13 Jbeta. Libraries were prepared by immunoSEQ multiplex PCR; TCRdb keeps only in-frame clonotypes and omits some of them. This sample has some 210,000 clones, with around 86% found just once. The sequenced material came from PBMCs. All receptors come from a woman between 45 and 60 years old in good health and CMV-seropositive.

The chain joins TRBV28 to TRBJ1-5, with D perhaps matching TRBD1 (5 bases). Trimming shortened V by 2 bases and J by 6 bases, and 11 bases separated the two germline ends. CDR3 length: 14 residues. Germline lookup yields CDR1 MDHEN and CDR2 SYDVKM. The CDR3: CASSLGQGVQPQHF. The CDR3 DNA sequence: TGTGCCAGCAGTTTAGGGCAGGGCGTTCAGCCCCAGCATTTT.

The chain is built from TRBV19 and TRBJ1-5, with D maybe TRBD1 (6 bases). The CDR3 contains 13 residues. V lost 5 bases and J 5 bases, leaving 10 bases between the germline ends. Looked up from germline, CDR1 is LNHDA and CDR2 is SQIVND (reference sequence). The CDR3 loop reads CASSHRADQPQHF. CDR3 DNA sequence: TGTGCCAGTAGTCACAGGGCGGATCAGCCCCAGCATTTT.

This clone has just one count. The V gene is TRBV7-3, the J gene TRBJ2-7, with D perhaps matching TRBD2 (6 bases). The CDR3 is made up of 14 amino acids. Trimming took 2 bases from V and 0 from J, leaving 8 bases between them. Per the germline V gene, CDR1 is SGHTA and CDR2 is FQGTGA. CDR3 amino acids: CASSLRGTSYEQYF. DNA of the CDR3: TGTGCCAGCAGCTTACGGGGGACCTCCTACGAGCAGTACTTC.

This clone showed up just a few times. The chain is built from TRBV10-3 and TRBJ1-1, with 7 bases fitting TRBD1. The V and J ends lost 2 bases and 4 bases, in that order; junction bases with no gene match: 4. Germline V CDR1 and CDR2: ENHRY, SYGVKD. The CDR3 extends over 14 amino acids. The CDR3 loop reads CAISEHDRVTEAFF. The CDR3 nucleotides read TGTGCCATCAGTGAGCATGACAGGGTCACTGAAGCTTTCTTT.

J is TRBJ1-1 and V is TRBV9, with D tentatively TRBD1 (5 bases). The germline gives CDR1 SGDLS, CDR2 YYNGEE. The CDR3 is made up of 13 amino acids. The V gene lost 2 bases and the J gene lost 4 bases, with 9 bases spanning the gap. As DNA, the CDR3 is TGTGCCAGCAGCGTGACAGCGAGCACTGAAGCTTTCTTT. The encoded protein is CASSVTASTEAFF.

V usage is TRBV19 and J usage is TRBJ1-4; tentatively, D is TRBD1 (5 bases). V was shortened by 5 bases and J by 8 bases, with 12 bases between the two germline ends. CDR3 length: 13 amino acids. The germline gives CDR1 LNHDA, CDR2 SQIVND (reference sequence). CDR3 in amino acids: CASSGSREEKLFF. Written as DNA, the CDR3 is TGTGCCAGTAGTGGGTCCAGGGAAGAAAAACTGTTTTTT.

The rearrangement links TRBV6-6 to TRBJ1-2, with TRBD1 matching 7 bases. V lost 6 bases, J lost 8 bases, and 9 bases stayed unmatched. CDR1 is MNHNY, CDR2 SVGAGI, per germline (reference sequence). CDR3 length: 13 amino acids. CDR3 residues: CASSRDRAGGYTF. CDR3 DNA sequence: TGTGCCAGCAGCCGAGACAGGGCGGGCGGCTACACCTTC.

The rearrangement uses TRBV5-1 and TRBJ1-3; D ambiguous. Trimming left V 2 bases short and J 2 bases short, with 14 bases between. This CDR3 comprises 16 residues. CDR1 and CDR2 from the germline V gene are SGHRS and YFSETQ. The DNA for the CDR3 is TGCGCCAGCAGCTTCGCAGCCTCGAGGCCTGGAAACACCATATATTTT. This encodes CASSFAASRPGNTIYF.

The chain joins TRBV30 to TRBJ1-2; no clear D gene. Trimming took 0 bases from V and 6 from J, leaving 11 bases between them. Germline-derived CDR1 and CDR2 are GTSNPN and SVGIG (reference sequence). The CDR3 runs 13 residues. The CDR3, as DNA: TGTGCCTGGAGTGTCTTGACGGCGGATGGCTACACCTTC. Its translation: CAWSVLTADGYTF. Combining the CDR3 with reference TRBV30 and TRBJ1-2 gives the whole variable domain SQTIHQWPATLVQPVGSPLSLECTVEGTSNPNLYWYRQAAGRGLQLLFYSVGIGQISSEVPQNLSASRPQDRQFILSSKKLLLSDSGFYLCAWSVLTADGYTFGSGTRLTVV.

This clone was recorded a few times. The J gene is TRBJ1-2, the V gene TRBV6-1; D is unclear. V lost 2 bases and J lost 0, with 4 bases in between. The germline V gene encodes CDR1 MNHNS and CDR2 SASEGT. The CDR3 totals 13 residues. The CDR3, as DNA: TGTGCCAGCAGTGAAAACACTAACTATGGCTACACCTTC. It translates to CASSENTNYGYTF.

V is TRBV4-3 and J is TRBJ1-2; no clear D gene. Germline V lookup: CDR1 LGHNA, CDR2 YSLEER. Trimming stripped 0 bases from V and 4 bases from J, with 12 bases between. The CDR3 contains 15 residues. The CDR3 sequence: CASSQERATFYGYTF. CDR3 coding DNA: TGCGCCAGCAGCCAAGAGCGGGCGACGTTCTATGGCTACACCTTC.

This sequence joins TRBV28 and TRBJ1-3, with D hard to call. Trimming removed 3 bases at V and 3 bases at J, with 6 bases between. Germline values: CDR1 MDHEN, CDR2 SYDVKM. CDR3 length equals 13 residues. CDR3 in amino acids: CASSFPRGNTIYF. In nucleotides, the CDR3 is TGTGCCAGCAGTTTCCCCCGTGGAAACACCATATATTTT.

This clone was recorded a few times. The chain joins TRBV4-1 to TRBJ2-7, with D possibly matching TRBD1 (6 bases). The V gene's germline CDR1 is MGHRA and CDR2 YSYEKL. The CDR3 spans 16 residues. V lost 5 bases to trimming and J lost 4 bases, with 21 bases between them. CDR3 amino acids: CASSVSPPGTPYEQYF. CDR3 nucleotide sequence: TGCGCCAGCAGCGTATCCCCCCCCGGGACACCTTACGAGCAGTACTTC.

The chain has TRBV7-2 and TRBJ2-3; D unclear. The V end lost 5 bases, the J end lost 0 bases, and 12 bases lay between the germline ends. Germline-derived CDR1 and CDR2 are SGHTA and FQGNSA. The CDR3 is 15 residues long. The CDR3 is CASSEEALSTDTQYF. The CDR3 region has the DNA TGTGCCAGCAGCGAGGAAGCGTTGAGCACAGATACGCAGTATTTT.

This clone is a singleton in its sample. The chain combines TRBV7-7 with TRBJ2-1; 9 positions agree with TRBD1. V trimming: 5 bases; J trimming: 15 bases; junction bases outside the gene matches: 11. In germline, CDR1 is SSHAT, CDR2 FNYEAQ (reference sequence). The CDR3 loop spans 13 amino acids. Written as DNA, the CDR3 is TGTGCCAGCAGCCCCAAAGGGACAGGGTCTCCGTTCTTC. Translated, it gives CASSPKGTGSPFF.

The chain uses TRBV5-4 and TRBJ1-4, with D possibly TRBD1 on 5 matching bases. This CDR3 comprises 14 residues. CDR1 and CDR2 from the germline V gene are SGHNT and YYREEE (reference sequence). Trimming cost V 0 bases and J 4 bases, with 7 bases left between them. This CDR3 is CASSLGGGNEKLFF. The CDR3 region has the DNA TGTGCCAGCAGCTTGGGGGGGGGTAATGAAAAACTGTTTTTT.

The chain recombines TRBV20-1 with TRBJ1-1; D is perhaps TRBD1 (5 bases). Trimming shortened V by 1 base and J by 11 bases, and 11 bases separated the two germline ends. This CDR3 is built from 11 residues. Germline V CDR1 and CDR2: DFQATT, SNEGSKA (reference sequence). The CDR3 region is CSARAQGEAFF. Here the CDR3 DNA reads TGCAGTGCTAGAGCTCAGGGTGAGGCTTTCTTT.

V and J are TRBV19 and TRBJ2-2, with TRBD1 matching over 8 bases. CDR3 length equals 14 residues. V shed 8 bases, J shed 3 bases, and the junction held 5 bases outside the gene matches. Germline CDR1 reads LNHDA; CDR2 reads SQIVND (reference sequence). CDR3 amino acids: CASSGTGYTGELFF. As DNA, the CDR3 is TGTGCCAGTTCCGGGACAGGATACACCGGGGAGCTGTTTTTT.

This rearrangement joins TRBV7-9 to TRBJ1-1; a weak D match, TRBD1 (6 bases). Germline CDR1 reads SEHNR; CDR2 reads FQNEAQ (reference sequence). The CDR3 sequence is 13 residues long. Trimming removed 7 bases at V and 4 bases at J, with 13 bases between. The CDR3 DNA reads as TGTGCCAGCACCACTTGGGGGCTCACTGAAGCTTTCTTT. This codes for CASTTWGLTEAFF.

The chain couples TRBV27 to TRBJ1-3; D not certain. V lost 0 bases to trimming and J lost 3 bases, with 6 bases between them. Germline V gene sequence: CDR1 MNHEY, CDR2 SMNVEV (reference sequence). This CDR3 has 14 amino acids. CDR3: CASSLSRSGNTIYF. The DNA for the CDR3 is TGTGCCAGCAGTTTATCAAGGAGTGGAAACACCATATATTTT.